A single T cell receptor (beta chain) is shown here with its context. Looked up from germline, CDR1 is LNHDA and CDR2 is SQIVND (reference sequence). Trimming took off 4 bases at V and 6 bases at J, with 21 bases between the two ends. The CDR3 has 16 amino acids. In the authors' workflow: Amplification with reference gene primers provided the estimates of nucleated cell counts. Sequenced by immunoSEQ multiplex PCR; TCRdb stores in-frame clones only, minus some. V and J calls and clone size are those listed in that table; D and trimming were worked out from the DNA. The sample has more than 45,000 clones, roughly nine tenths seen once; the top ten hold more than 7.5%. The data are from a study of blood T cell repertoires in COVID-19. Study-level background: Sites in the United States, Italy and Spain provided acute and convalescent COVID-19 samples. Sample material is recorded as cDNA or gDNA derived from T cells, B-cell-depleted T cells, or PBMCs.

Source material: peripheral blood. The clonotype comes from a woman older than 75 with acute or convalescent COVID-19. The genes are TRBV19 and TRBJ1-2; no firm D call. The CDR3 coding sequence is TGTGCCAGTAGTACCGGCTCAGAGGGCTGGGAAAATGGCTACACCTTC. Amino acid sequence: CASSTGSEGWENGYTF.